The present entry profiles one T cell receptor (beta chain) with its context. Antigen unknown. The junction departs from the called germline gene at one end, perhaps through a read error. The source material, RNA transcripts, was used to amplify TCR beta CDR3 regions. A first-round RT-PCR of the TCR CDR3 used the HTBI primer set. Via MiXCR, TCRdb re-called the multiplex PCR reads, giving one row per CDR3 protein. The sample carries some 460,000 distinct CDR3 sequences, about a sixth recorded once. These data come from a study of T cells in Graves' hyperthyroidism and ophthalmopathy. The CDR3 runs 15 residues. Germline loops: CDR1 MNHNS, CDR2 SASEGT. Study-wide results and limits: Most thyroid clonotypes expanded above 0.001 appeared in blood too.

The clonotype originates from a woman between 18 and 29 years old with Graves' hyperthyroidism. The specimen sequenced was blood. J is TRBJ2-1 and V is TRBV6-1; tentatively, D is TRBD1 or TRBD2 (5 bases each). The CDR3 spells CASSLSGTHYDEQFF. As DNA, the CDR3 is TGTGCCAGCTCTCTTTCCGGGACCCACTACGATGAGCAGTTCTTC.